Sequencing of this T cell receptor (beta chain) was carried out in a study of blood T cell repertoires in COVID-19. Study in general: In each case, the material was cDNA or gDNA derived from T cells, B-cell-depleted T cells, or PBMCs.

In the authors' methods: Reference gene primer amplification yielded estimated nucleated cell counts. Clones were read by immunoSEQ multiplex PCR, and TCRdb kept only the in-frame ones, dropping some. The DNA was the basis for D and trimming; V, J and clone size are from that table. The repertoire consists of about 88,000 clones, with about 90% occurring once and the leading ten covering about 2%. J lost 2 bases, V lost 6 bases, and 21 bases had no gene match. Per germline, CDR1 LGHNA and CDR2 YSLEER. The CDR3 has 20 amino acids. The source material was peripheral blood. This receptor was obtained from a human donor with active COVID-19. The donor label of this sample is uncertain. This chain connects TRBV4-3 to TRBJ1-5; the match to TRBD1 covers 8 bases. The CDR3 region is CASRLPYRGILRCGNQPQHF. Written as DNA, the CDR3 is TGCGCCAGCAGGTTACCGTACAGGGGGATTTTGAGATGCGGCAATCAGCCCCAGCATTTT.